This T cell receptor beta chain was recovered during a study of identical twins. Broader study findings: For zero-insertion analyses, partial confounding could come from invariant MAIT and iNKT cells. Where out-of-frame alpha sequences were twin-shared, they showed excess low generation probability.

Trimming took 3 bases from V and 2 from J, leaving 10 bases between them. This CDR3 has 15 residues. Germline V lookup: CDR1 MGHRA, CDR2 YSYEKL. Remarks on this clonotype: Its antigen remains unidentified.

TCRdb analysed the 5' RACE reads with MiXCR anew, one entry per CDR3 protein. The repertoire consists of 1,800,000 or so distinct CDR3 sequences, with about 32% occurring once and the leading ten covering about 0.27%. The TCR was taken from a newborn girl in good health. The V call is TRBV4-1, the J call TRBJ2-2; no clear D gene. Sequences were obtained from cord blood. The CDR3 spells CASSQSNPNTGELFF. Here the CDR3 DNA reads TGCGCCAGCAGCCAGTCAAACCCTAACACCGGGGAGCTGTTTTTT.